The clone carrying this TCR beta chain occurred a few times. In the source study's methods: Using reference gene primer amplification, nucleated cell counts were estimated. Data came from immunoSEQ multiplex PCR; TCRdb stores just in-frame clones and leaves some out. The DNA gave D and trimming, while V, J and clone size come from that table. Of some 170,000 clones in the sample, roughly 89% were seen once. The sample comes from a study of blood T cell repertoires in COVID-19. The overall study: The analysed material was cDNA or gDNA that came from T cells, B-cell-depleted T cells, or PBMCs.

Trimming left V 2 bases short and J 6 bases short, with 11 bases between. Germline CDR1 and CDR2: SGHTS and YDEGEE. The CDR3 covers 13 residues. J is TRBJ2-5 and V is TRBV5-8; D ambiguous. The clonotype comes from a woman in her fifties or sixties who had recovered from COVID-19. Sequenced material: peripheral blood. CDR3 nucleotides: TGTGCCAGCAGCTTTTACGAGGCTCAGACCCAGTACTTC. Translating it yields CASSFYEAQTQYF.